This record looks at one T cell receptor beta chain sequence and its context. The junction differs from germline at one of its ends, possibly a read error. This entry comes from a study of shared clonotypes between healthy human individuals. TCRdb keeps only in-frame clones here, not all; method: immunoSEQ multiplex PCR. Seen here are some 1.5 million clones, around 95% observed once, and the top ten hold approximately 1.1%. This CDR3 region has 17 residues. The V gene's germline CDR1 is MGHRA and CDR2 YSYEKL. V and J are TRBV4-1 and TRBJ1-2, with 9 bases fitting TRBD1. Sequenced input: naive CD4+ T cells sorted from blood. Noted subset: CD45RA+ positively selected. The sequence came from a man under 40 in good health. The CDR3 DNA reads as TGCGCCAGCAGCCAAGTGCCCCGGACAGGGGCTAAATATGGCTACACCTTC. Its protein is CASSQVPRTGAKYGYTF.